This TCR beta chain originates from a study of cytomegalovirus exposure and HLA in healthy donors. Amplification used 60 Vbeta primers and 13 Jbeta primers. TCRdb's table, derived via immunoSEQ multiplex PCR, lists solely in-frame clones and lacks some. The profile shows some 120,000 clones, 83% of them singletons. CDR3 length: 15 amino acids. Germline loops: CDR1 MNHEY, CDR2 SMNVEV (reference sequence). V lost 5 bases to trimming and J lost 3 bases; unmatched junction nucleotides: 8. The chain combines TRBV27 with TRBJ2-7, with TRBD1 identical over 9 bases. Sample: PBMCs. The sequence derives from a woman aged 40 to 50 in good health and CMV-seropositive. The CDR3 protein is CASSPGTGILYEQYF. In DNA, the CDR3 is TGTGCCAGCAGTCCGGGGACAGGGATCCTCTACGAGCAGTACTTC.